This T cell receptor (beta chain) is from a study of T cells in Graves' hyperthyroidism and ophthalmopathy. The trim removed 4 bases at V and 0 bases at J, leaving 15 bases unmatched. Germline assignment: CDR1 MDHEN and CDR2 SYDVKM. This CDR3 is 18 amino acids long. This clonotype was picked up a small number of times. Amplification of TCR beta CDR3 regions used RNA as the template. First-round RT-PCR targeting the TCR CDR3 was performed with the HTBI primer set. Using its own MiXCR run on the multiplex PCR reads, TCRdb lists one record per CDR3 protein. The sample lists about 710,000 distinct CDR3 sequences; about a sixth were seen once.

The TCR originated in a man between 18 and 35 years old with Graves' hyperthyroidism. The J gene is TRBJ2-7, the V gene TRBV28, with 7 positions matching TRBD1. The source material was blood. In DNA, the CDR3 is TGTGCCAGCAGTTCCCTTGGACAGGCCCGGACCCTCTCCTACGAGCAGTACTTC. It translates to CASSSLGQARTLSYEQYF.